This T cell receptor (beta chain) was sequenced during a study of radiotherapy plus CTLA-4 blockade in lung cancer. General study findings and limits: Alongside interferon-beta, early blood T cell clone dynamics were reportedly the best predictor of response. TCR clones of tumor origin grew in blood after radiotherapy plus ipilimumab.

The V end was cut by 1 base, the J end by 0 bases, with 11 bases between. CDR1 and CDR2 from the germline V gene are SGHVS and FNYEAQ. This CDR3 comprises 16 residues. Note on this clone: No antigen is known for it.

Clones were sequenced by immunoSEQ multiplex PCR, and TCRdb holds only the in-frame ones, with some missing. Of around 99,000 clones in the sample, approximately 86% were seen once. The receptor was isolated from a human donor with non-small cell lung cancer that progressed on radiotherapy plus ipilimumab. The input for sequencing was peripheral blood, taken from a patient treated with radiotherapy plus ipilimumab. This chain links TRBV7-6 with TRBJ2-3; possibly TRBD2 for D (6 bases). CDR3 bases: TGTGCCAGCAGCTTAGGGTCTAGCGCTAGCACAGATACGCAGTATTTT. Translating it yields CASSLGSSASTDTQYF.